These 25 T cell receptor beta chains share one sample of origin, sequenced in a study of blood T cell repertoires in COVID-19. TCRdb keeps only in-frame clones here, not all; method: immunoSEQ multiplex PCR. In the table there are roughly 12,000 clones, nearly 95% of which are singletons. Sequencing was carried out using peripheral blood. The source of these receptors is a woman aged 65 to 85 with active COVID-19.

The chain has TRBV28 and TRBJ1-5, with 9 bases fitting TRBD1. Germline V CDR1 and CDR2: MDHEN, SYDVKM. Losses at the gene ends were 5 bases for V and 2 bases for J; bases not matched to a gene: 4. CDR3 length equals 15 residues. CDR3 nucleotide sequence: TGTGCCAGCAGTACAGGGGGCGGGGGCAATCAGCCCCAGCATTTT. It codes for CASSTGGGGNQPQHF.

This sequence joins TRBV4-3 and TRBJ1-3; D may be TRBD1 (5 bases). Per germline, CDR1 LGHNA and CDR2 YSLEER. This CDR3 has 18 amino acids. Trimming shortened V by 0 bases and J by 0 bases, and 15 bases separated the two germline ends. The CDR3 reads CASSQDRAGQSSGNTIYF. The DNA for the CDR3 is TGCGCCAGCAGCCAAGATCGGGCGGGGCAAAGCTCTGGAAACACCATATATTTT.

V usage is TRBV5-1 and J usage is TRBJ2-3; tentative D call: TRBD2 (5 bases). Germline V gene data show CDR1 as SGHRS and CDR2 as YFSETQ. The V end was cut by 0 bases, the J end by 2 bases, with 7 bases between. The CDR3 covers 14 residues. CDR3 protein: CASSLAGNTDTQYF. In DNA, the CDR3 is TGCGCCAGCAGCTTGGCGGGGAACACAGATACGCAGTATTTT.

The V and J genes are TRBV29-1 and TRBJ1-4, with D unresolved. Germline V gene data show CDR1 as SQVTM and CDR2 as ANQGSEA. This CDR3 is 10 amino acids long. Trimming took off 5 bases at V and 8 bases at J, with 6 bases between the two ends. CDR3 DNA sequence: TGCAGCGTTTTCGAGGAAAAACTGTTTTTT. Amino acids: CSVFEEKLFF.

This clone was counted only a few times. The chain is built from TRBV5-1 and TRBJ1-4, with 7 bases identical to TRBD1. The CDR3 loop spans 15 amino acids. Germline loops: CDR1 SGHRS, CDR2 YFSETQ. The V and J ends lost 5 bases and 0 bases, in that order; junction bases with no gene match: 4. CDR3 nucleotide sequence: TGCGCCAGCAGTTACGGGACAGCAACTAATGAAAAACTGTTTTTT. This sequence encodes CASSYGTATNEKLFF.

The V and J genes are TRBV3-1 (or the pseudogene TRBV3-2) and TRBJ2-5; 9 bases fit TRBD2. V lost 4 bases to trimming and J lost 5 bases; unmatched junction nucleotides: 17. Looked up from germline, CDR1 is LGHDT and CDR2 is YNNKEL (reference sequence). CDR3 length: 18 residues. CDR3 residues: CASSPRGSGSLRGETQYF. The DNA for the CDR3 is TGTGCCAGCAGCCCCCGTGGTAGCGGGAGCCTAAGGGGGGAGACCCAGTACTTC.

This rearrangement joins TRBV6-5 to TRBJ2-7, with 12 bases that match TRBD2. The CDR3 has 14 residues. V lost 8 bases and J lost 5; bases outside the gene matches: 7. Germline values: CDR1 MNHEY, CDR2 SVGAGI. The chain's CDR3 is CASGRTSGIHEQYF. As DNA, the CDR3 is TGTGCCAGCGGGAGGACTAGCGGGATCCACGAGCAGTACTTC.

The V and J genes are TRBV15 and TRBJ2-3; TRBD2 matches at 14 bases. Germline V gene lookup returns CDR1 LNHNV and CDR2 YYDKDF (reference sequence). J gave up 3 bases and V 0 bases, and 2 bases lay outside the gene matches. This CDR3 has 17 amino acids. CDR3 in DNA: TGTGCCACCAGCAGAGACCGGACTAGCGGGAGGACAGATACGCAGTATTTT. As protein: CATSRDRTSGRTDTQYF.

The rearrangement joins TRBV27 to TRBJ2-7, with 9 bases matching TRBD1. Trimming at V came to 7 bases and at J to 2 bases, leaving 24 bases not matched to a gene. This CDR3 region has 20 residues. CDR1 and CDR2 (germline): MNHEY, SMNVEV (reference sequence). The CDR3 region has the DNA TGTGCCAGCACCCTACCCCGGGACAGGGAAAGAAGAGGATCACCCTACGAGCAGTACTTC. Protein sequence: CASTLPRDRERRGSPYEQYF.

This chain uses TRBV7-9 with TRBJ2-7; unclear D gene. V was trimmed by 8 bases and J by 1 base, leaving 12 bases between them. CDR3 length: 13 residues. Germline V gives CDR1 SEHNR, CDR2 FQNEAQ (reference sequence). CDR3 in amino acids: CASGPSGSYEQYF. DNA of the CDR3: TGTGCCAGCGGCCCGTCAGGTTCCTACGAGCAGTACTTC.

The CDR3 DNA follows: TGCGCCAGCAGCTGGGGAGCAGGGGGCACTGAAGCTTTCTTT. Its translation is CASSWGAGGTEAFF. The chain combines TRBV5-1 with TRBJ1-1, with 7 bases fitting TRBD1. CDR3 length equals 14 residues. Germline V gene lookup returns CDR1 SGHRS and CDR2 YFSETQ. The junction had 6 bases not matched to a gene; V was cut back by 3 bases and J by 4 bases. The variable domain in full, with the rest retrieved from reference TRBV5-1 and TRBJ1-1, is KAGVTQTPRYLIKTRGQQVTLSCSPISGHRSVSWYQQTPGQGLQFLFEYFSETQRNKGNFPGRFSGRQFSNSRSEMNVSTLELGDSALYLCASSWGAGGTEAFFGQGTRLTVV.

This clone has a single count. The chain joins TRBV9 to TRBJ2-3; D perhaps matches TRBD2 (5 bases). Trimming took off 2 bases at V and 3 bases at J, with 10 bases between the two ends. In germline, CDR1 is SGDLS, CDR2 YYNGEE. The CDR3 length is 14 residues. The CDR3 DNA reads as TGTGCCAGCAGCGTGGATCCGGGGACAGATACGCAGTATTTT. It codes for CASSVDPGTDTQYF.

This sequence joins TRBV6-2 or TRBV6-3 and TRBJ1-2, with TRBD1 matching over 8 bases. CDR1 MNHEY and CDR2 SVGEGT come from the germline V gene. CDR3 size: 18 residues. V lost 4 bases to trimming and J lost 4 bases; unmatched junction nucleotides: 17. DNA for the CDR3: TGTGCCAGCAGTTCCAAACCTGGGACAGGTAGTGCCTTCTATGGCTACACCTTC. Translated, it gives CASSSKPGTGSAFYGYTF.

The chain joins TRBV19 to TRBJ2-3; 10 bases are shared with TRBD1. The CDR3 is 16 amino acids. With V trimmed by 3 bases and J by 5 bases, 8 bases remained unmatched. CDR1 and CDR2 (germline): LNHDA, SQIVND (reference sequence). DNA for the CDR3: TGTGCCAGTAGTATCCCGACAGGGGGCGGTAAAGATACGCAGTATTTT. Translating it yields CASSIPTGGGKDTQYF.

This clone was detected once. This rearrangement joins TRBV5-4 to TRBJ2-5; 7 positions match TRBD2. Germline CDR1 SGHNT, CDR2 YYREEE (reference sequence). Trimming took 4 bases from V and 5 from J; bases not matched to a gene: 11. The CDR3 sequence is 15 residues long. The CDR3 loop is CASSPGWGRGETQYF. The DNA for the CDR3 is TGTGCCAGCAGCCCGGGGTGGGGGAGGGGTGAGACCCAGTACTTC.

The CDR3 bases are TGTGCCAGCAGCCTAACCGCGACAGGGAACTATGGCTACACCTTC. Its protein product is CASSLTATGNYGYTF. This rearrangement joins TRBV3-1 (or the pseudogene TRBV3-2) to TRBJ1-2; 7 bases are shared with TRBD1. Germline V gene data show CDR1 as LGHDT and CDR2 as YNNKEL (reference sequence). V shed 4 bases and J 2 bases; nucleotides not matched to a gene: 7. The CDR3 spans 15 residues.

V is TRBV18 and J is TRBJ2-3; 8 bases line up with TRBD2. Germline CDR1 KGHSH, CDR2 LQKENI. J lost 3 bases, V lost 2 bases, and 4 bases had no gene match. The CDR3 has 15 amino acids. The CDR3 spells CASSPSSGSTDTQYF. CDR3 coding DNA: TGTGCCAGCTCACCATCGAGCGGGAGTACAGATACGCAGTATTTT.

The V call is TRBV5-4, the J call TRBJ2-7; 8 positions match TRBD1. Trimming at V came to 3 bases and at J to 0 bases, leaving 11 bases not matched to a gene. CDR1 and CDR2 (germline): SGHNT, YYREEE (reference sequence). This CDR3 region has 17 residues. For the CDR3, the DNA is TGTGCCAGCAGCTCCCAAGCAAAGACAGGGGCCTCCTACGAGCAGTACTTC. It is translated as CASSSQAKTGASYEQYF.

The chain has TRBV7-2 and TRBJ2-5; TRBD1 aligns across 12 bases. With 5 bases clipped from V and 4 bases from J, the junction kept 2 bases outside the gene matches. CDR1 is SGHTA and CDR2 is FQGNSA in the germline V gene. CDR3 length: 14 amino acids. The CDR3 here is CASSRDRGRETQYF. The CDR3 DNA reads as TGTGCCAGCAGCCGGGACAGGGGGCGAGAGACCCAGTACTTC.

CDR3 nucleotides: TGTGCCAGTAGTATTGGGGGACTAGCGGGCCGCACAGATACGCAGTATTTT. It translates to CASSIGGLAGRTDTQYF. This chain connects TRBV19 to TRBJ2-3; TRBD2 aligns across 12 bases. The trim removed 3 bases at V and 1 base at J, leaving 5 bases unmatched. Germline-derived CDR1 and CDR2 are LNHDA and SQIVND (reference sequence). CDR3 length: 17 amino acids.

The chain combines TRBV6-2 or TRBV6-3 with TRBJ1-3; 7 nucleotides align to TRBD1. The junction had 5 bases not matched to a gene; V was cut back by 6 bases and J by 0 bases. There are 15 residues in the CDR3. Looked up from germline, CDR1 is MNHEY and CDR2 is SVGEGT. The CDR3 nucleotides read TGTGCCAGCAGCCGACAGGGCTTCTCTGGAAACACCATATATTTT. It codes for CASSRQGFSGNTIYF.

CDR3: CASSVHTGGAADEQFF. In DNA form, the CDR3 reads TGTGCCAGCAGCGTACACACAGGGGGGGCTGCTGATGAGCAGTTCTTC. The V call is TRBV9, the J call TRBJ2-1, with a possible D match to TRBD1 (8 bases). CDR3 length: 16 amino acids. V was pared by 1 base and J by 8 bases, with 19 bases between. Germline values: CDR1 SGDLS, CDR2 YYNGEE.

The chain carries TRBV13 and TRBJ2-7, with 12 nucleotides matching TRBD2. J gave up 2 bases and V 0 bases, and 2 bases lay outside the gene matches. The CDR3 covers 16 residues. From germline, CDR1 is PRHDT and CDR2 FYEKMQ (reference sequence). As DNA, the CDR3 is TGTGCCAGCAGCTTAGGGTCTAGCGGGGGGGCCTACGAGCAGTACTTC. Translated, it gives CASSLGSSGGAYEQYF.

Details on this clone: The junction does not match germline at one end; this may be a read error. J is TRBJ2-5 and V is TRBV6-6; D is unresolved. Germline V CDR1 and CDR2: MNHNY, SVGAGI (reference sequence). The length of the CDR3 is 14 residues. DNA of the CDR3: TGTGCCAGCAGTTACAACGCCGCCCCAGAGGCCCAGTACTTC. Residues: CASSYNAAPEAQYF.

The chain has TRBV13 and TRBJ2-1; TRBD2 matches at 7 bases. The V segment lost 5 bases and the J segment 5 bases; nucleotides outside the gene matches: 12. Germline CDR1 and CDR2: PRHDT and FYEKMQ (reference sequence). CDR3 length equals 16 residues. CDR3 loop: CASSVIGLVNNNEQFF. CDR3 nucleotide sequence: TGTGCCAGCAGCGTAATCGGACTAGTTAACAACAATGAGCAGTTCTTC. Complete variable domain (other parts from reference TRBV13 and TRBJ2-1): AAGVIQSPRHLIKEKRETATLKCYPIPRHDTVYWYQQGPGQDPQFLISFYEKMQSDKGSIPDRFSAQQFSDYHSELNMSSLELGDSALYFCASSVIGLVNNNEQFFGPGTRLTVL.